This T cell receptor (beta chain) was captured by sequencing in a study of blood T cells in healthy people across ages. From germline, CDR1 is MNHEY and CDR2 SMNVEV (reference sequence). The CDR3 sequence is 15 residues long. V lost 7 bases and J 10 bases, leaving 20 bases between the germline ends. Next came a second PCR, run for about 6 to 12 cycles, which used a sample-barcoded 5' primer along with a J-beta primer mix. TCRdb reanalysed the 5' RACE reads using MiXCR and keeps one entry per CDR3 protein. The sample has hundreds of thousands of distinct CDR3 sequences, about half seen once. The chain couples TRBV27 to TRBJ1-6; D is ambiguous. The TCR was taken from an older man in good health. Sequencing was done on a sample of blood. CDR3 loop: CASKSPQAGRSPLHF. As DNA, the CDR3 is TGTGCCAGCAAGTCCCCCCAGGCCGGAAGATCACCCCTCCACTTT.